This T cell receptor beta chain comes out of a study of early stage breast cancer tumors. Only one count was recorded for this clone. The junction departs from the called germline gene at one end, perhaps through a read error. The CDR3 covers 14 residues. CDR1 SSHAT and CDR2 FNYEAQ come from the germline V gene (reference sequence). Only in-frame clones appear in the TCRdb table, and some are missing; sequencing was by immunoSEQ multiplex PCR. The sample contains about 72,000 clones, approximately 79% of which appear only once. Sequenced: blood. J is TRBJ1-1 and V is TRBV7-7; D uncertain. This TCR came from a person aged 55-75 years with breast cancer. The CDR3 bases are TGTGCTAGCAGTCCCCTCCGGGAAAATACTGAAGCTTTCTTT. This encodes CASSPLRENTEAFF.